This T cell receptor (beta chain) was retrieved from a study of blood T cell repertoires in COVID-19. Looking at the study overall: The United States, Italy and Spain were the sources of the acute and convalescent COVID-19 samples. In each case, the material was cDNA or gDNA derived from T cells, B-cell-depleted T cells, or PBMCs.

In the authors' workflow: Cell counts per sample came from amplifying reference gene primers. The protocol was immunoSEQ multiplex PCR, while the TCRdb copy is restricted to in-frame clones and leaves out a portion. D and trimming were read from the DNA, whereas the V and J calls and clone size are those reported in that table. Of around 200,000 clones listed, around nine tenths are singletons. The CDR3 is 15 residues long. The V gene's germline CDR1 is SNHLY and CDR2 FYNNEI. Trimming took 0 bases from V and 2 from J, leaving 8 bases between them. The sequence was collected from a man aged 40-50 years with active or convalescent COVID-19. The sequenced sample consisted of peripheral blood. J is TRBJ1-5 and V is TRBV2, with D possibly TRBD1 on 5 matching bases. This chain's CDR3 is CASSEAGGGNQPQHF. CDR3 nucleotide sequence: TGTGCCAGCAGTGAAGCGGGGGGAGGCAATCAGCCCCAGCATTTT.